The 21 T cell receptor beta chains below all came from one sample that was sequenced in a study of T cells in Graves' hyperthyroidism and ophthalmopathy. TCR beta CDR3 regions were amplified from RNA. When the TCR CDR3 underwent first-round RT-PCR, the HTBI primer set was used. MiXCR, applied by TCRdb to the multiplex PCR reads, yields one record per CDR3 protein. Among a few hundred thousand distinct CDR3 sequences listed, just over 45% were seen once. The sample taken for sequencing was peripheral blood or thyroid tissue (not recorded which). The receptors shown here come from a woman younger than 30 with Graves' hyperthyroidism.

This clonotype was found many times. The rearrangement uses TRBV5-8 and TRBJ1-1, with no clear D. V lost 4 bases to trimming and J lost 6 bases, with 22 bases between them. The germline V gene encodes CDR1 SGHTS and CDR2 YDEGEE. The length of the CDR3 is 16 residues. The CDR3 here is CASSPLRRTTYPEAFF. CDR3 nucleotides: TGTGCCAGCAGCCCGCTCAGACGGACCACCTACCCTGAAGCTTTCTTT.

A word on this clonotype: Since a much larger clone is just one base distant, this may be a read error. The gene calls are TRBV7-6 and TRBJ2-7, with a weak D call TRBD1 (6 bases). The CDR3 length is 15 residues. CDR1 and CDR2 (germline): SGHVS, FNYEAQ. CDR3 coding DNA: TGTGCCAGCAGCAGACCCGGACAGACAAACTACGGGCAGTACTTC. Its translation: CASSRPGQTNYGQYF.

This rearrangement joins TRBV7-9 to TRBJ2-7; 8 bases are a match to TRBD1. Per germline, CDR1 SEHNR and CDR2 FQNEAQ (reference sequence). Trimming at V came to 7 bases and at J to 6 bases, leaving 11 bases not matched to a gene. This CDR3 is 14 amino acids long. CDR3 coding DNA: TGTGCCAGCACCCCCGGGACAGGTCCTTTCGAGCAGTACTTC. It yields the protein CASTPGTGPFEQYF.

The chain carries TRBV20-1 and TRBJ2-2; D is unresolved. V was clipped by 3 bases and J by 8 bases, with 7 bases between them. The CDR3 contains 11 residues. Germline CDR1 and CDR2: DFQATT and SNEGSKA (reference sequence). The CDR3 nucleotides are TGCAGTGCTAGGGCGGCAGGGGAGCTGTTTTTT. Translating gives CSARAAGELFF.

In this sample, this clonotype turned up many times. The chain has TRBV6-5 and TRBJ2-7; D might be TRBD1 (6 bases). Trimming took 0 bases from V and 3 from J, leaving 12 bases between them. The CDR3 sequence is 15 residues long. Looked up from germline, CDR1 is MNHEY and CDR2 is SVGAGI. CDR3 sequence (DNA): TGTGCCAGCAGTTACTCCCCACAGGACAGCTACGAGCAGTACTTC. Encoded protein: CASSYSPQDSYEQYF.

The rearrangement links TRBV2 to TRBJ1-5; 10 bases line up with TRBD1. The CDR3 is 15 amino acids. V was pared by 8 bases and J by 5 bases, with 9 bases of the junction left unmatched. CDR1 and CDR2 from the germline V gene are SNHLY and FYNNEI. CDR3 loop: CASQGTGEVYQPQHF. CDR3 coding DNA: TGTGCCAGCCAGGGGACAGGGGAGGTATATCAGCCCCAGCATTTT.

This clonotype was observed a few times. The chain links TRBV29-1 to TRBJ2-1, with TRBD1 as a possible D gene (6 bases). The CDR3 consists of 15 residues. Germline V lookup: CDR1 SQVTM, CDR2 ANQGSEA. V was shortened by 4 bases and J by 7 bases, with 20 bases between the two germline ends. CDR3 bases: TGCAGCGTTGTCGGGTGGGGCAGGGGAACAAATGAGCAGTTCTTC. Protein product: CSVVGWGRGTNEQFF.

This clonotype showed up just a few times. The chain recombines TRBV7-2 with TRBJ2-3, with TRBD2 matching over 7 bases. With V trimmed by 5 bases and J by 0 bases, 14 bases remained unmatched. The CDR3 consists of 18 residues. Germline V gene sequence: CDR1 SGHTA, CDR2 FQGNSA. CDR3: CASSPFATSPASTDTQYF. The CDR3 DNA follows: TGTGCCAGCAGCCCTTTTGCGACTAGCCCCGCTAGCACAGATACGCAGTATTTT.

In this sample, this clonotype turned up many times. V is TRBV7-8 and J is TRBJ2-7, with TRBD1 identical over 8 bases. Germline values: CDR1 SGHVS, CDR2 FQNEAQ. V gave up 5 bases and J gave up 0 bases; unmatched junction bases: 9. The CDR3 covers 16 residues. CDR3 residues: CASSIPQGALSYEQYF. The CDR3 DNA reads TGTGCCAGCAGCATCCCCCAGGGGGCCCTCTCCTACGAGCAGTACTTC.

This clonotype was seen a handful of times. The chain links TRBV10-3 to TRBJ2-1; 7 bases line up with TRBD1. The CDR3 runs 16 residues. V lost 0 bases to trimming and J lost 5 bases; unmatched junction nucleotides: 7. Germline lookup yields CDR1 ENHRY and CDR2 SYGVKD. The CDR3 coding sequence is TGTGCCATCAGTGAGTCGACAGGGACCCTAAACAATGAGCAGTTCTTC. This translates into CAISESTGTLNNEQFF.

The chain couples TRBV2 to TRBJ2-3; 10 bases map to TRBD2. The CDR3 has 16 amino acids. Germline V gives CDR1 SNHLY, CDR2 FYNNEI. J was trimmed by 5 bases and V by 2 bases; bases with no gene match: 7. The CDR3 spells CASSELGLAVGDTQYF. In nucleotides, the CDR3 is TGTGCCAGCAGTGAATTAGGACTAGCGGTTGGAGATACGCAGTATTTT.

This clonotype has a count of ten or more. This chain joins TRBV12-3 or TRBV12-4 and TRBJ2-2; D gene unclear. The germline V and J ends were trimmed by 3 bases and 3 bases, with 14 bases remaining between them. The CDR3 is 16 residues long. CDR3 region: CASSFPSERHTGELFF. The CDR3 bases are TGTGCCAGCAGTTTCCCAAGCGAAAGACACACCGGGGAGCTGTTTTTT.

This clonotype was recorded many times. The chain uses TRBV15 and TRBJ2-3, with 10 bases that match TRBD1. Germline V lookup: CDR1 LNHNV, CDR2 YYDKDF (reference sequence). The junction had 8 bases not matched to a gene; V was cut back by 5 bases and J by 6 bases. This CDR3 is 15 amino acids long. CDR3 DNA sequence: TGTGCCACCAGCTTAGGACAGGGGGAGGCTGATACGCAGTATTTT. The encoded protein is CATSLGQGEADTQYF.

The chain links TRBV7-9 to TRBJ2-5; D is possibly TRBD1 (6 bases). The length of the CDR3 is 13 residues. The germline V gene encodes CDR1 SEHNR and CDR2 FQNEAQ (reference sequence). The CDR3 protein is CARVPGHQETQYF. CDR3 DNA sequence: TGTGCTAGAGTACCGGGACATCAAGAGACCCAGTACTTC.

A single count supports this clonotype. A junction end diverges from the germline sequence, so it may reflect a read error. This chain links TRBV12-3 or TRBV12-4 with TRBJ2-7; 13 bases line up with TRBD2. This CDR3 is 16 amino acids long. CDR3 region: CASSPSGLAGFYEQCF. The CDR3 coding sequence is TGCGCCAGCAGTCCATCGGGACTAGCGGGGTTCTACGAGCAGTGCTTC.

The sample holds many counts of this clonotype. V is TRBV10-3 and J is TRBJ1-3; the D is unclear. Germline V lookup: CDR1 ENHRY, CDR2 SYGVKD. V dropped 2 bases and J dropped 2 bases, with 7 bases sitting between them. The CDR3 spans 14 residues. This chain's CDR3 is CAISEADPGNTIYF. CDR3 DNA: TGTGCCATCAGTGAGGCGGACCCTGGAAACACCATATATTTT.

This clonotype was detected ten times or more. The gene calls are TRBV6-2 or TRBV6-3 and TRBJ2-7; D gene unclear. The germline V gene encodes CDR1 MNHEY and CDR2 SVGEGT. V gave up 0 bases and J gave up 4 bases, with 28 bases separating them. The CDR3 spans 20 residues. The CDR3 loop is CASSYSSYRFPAPSAYEQYF. CDR3 sequence (DNA): TGTGCCAGCAGTTACTCGTCTTATCGGTTTCCTGCGCCATCTGCTTACGAGCAGTACTTC.

This chain connects TRBV20-1 to TRBJ1-1; tentative D call: TRBD1 (6 bases). From germline, CDR1 is DFQATT and CDR2 SNEGSKA (reference sequence). CDR3 length equals 14 residues. Trimming cost V 6 bases and J 1 base, with 15 bases left between them. CDR3 in amino acids: CSAPNGGRNTEAFF. CDR3 nucleotides: TGCAGTGCCCCCAATGGGGGCAGGAACACTGAAGCTTTCTTT.

The chain uses TRBV10-3 and TRBJ1-2, with D possibly being TRBD1 (6 bases). Germline assignment: CDR1 ENHRY and CDR2 SYGVKD. Trimming shortened V by 5 bases and J by 8 bases, and 18 bases separated the two germline ends. This CDR3 comprises 14 residues. The CDR3 is CAISKGQDEGGYTF. The CDR3 region has the DNA TGTGCCATCAGTAAGGGACAAGACGAAGGGGGCTACACCTTC.

There are many counts of this clonotype. This chain connects TRBV10-3 to TRBJ1-1; D ambiguous. Trimming cost V 10 bases and J 2 bases, with 8 bases left between them. The CDR3 length is 11 residues. CDR1 and CDR2 (germline): ENHRY, SYGVKD. CDR3 loop: CATLDNTEAFF. CDR3 sequence (DNA): TGTGCCACCCTGGATAACACTGAAGCTTTCTTT.

The genes are TRBV7-2 and TRBJ2-2; 8 bases line up with TRBD2. The CDR3 consists of 14 residues. V lost 3 bases, J lost 7 bases, and 4 bases stayed unmatched. The germline gives CDR1 SGHTA, CDR2 FQGNSA. CDR3 in amino acids: CASSLGLDVGELFF. The CDR3 DNA follows: TGTGCCAGCAGCTTGGGACTAGATGTCGGGGAGCTGTTTTTT.